The 20 T cell receptor beta chains given below trace back to one sample, sequenced in a study of blood T cell repertoires in COVID-19. Assay used: immunoSEQ multiplex PCR; TCRdb lists only in-frame clones, some missing. The repertoire consists of around 100,000 clones, with over 80% occurring once and the leading ten covering over 10%. Sequencing was done on a sample of peripheral blood. The receptors derive from a man aged 45-65 years with active or convalescent COVID-19.

This chain joins TRBV29-1 and TRBJ1-4, with 12 positions matching TRBD1. Germline lookup yields CDR1 SQVTM and CDR2 ANQGSEA. The CDR3 is 13 residues long. Unmatched junction bases numbered 3, after V lost 6 bases and J lost 7 bases. The CDR3 loop reads CSVGTGGGEKLFF. CDR3 sequence (DNA): TGCAGCGTGGGGACAGGGGGCGGTGAAAAACTGTTTTTT.

The chain recombines TRBV3-1 (or the pseudogene TRBV3-2) with TRBJ1-2, with no clear D. Trimming shortened V by 0 bases and J by 4 bases, and 9 bases separated the two germline ends. The germline V gene has CDR1 LGHDT and CDR2 YNNKEL (reference sequence). The CDR3 extends over 14 amino acids. The CDR3: CASSQDSVTYGYTF. The DNA of the CDR3 is TGTGCCAGCAGCCAAGATTCGGTCACCTATGGCTACACCTTC.

The chain combines TRBV11-2 with TRBJ1-6, with a tentative D call TRBD1 (5 bases). Germline V gene lookup returns CDR1 SGHAT and CDR2 FQNNGV. V was shortened by 5 bases and J by 10 bases, with 12 bases between the two germline ends. The CDR3 is 13 residues long. CDR3 loop: CASSPTRESPLHF. CDR3 in DNA: TGTGCCAGCAGCCCAACCAGGGAATCACCCCTCCACTTT.

The rearrangement links TRBV5-5 to TRBJ2-1, with TRBD2 matching over 11 bases. Germline V gives CDR1 SGHKS, CDR2 YYEKEE (reference sequence). The V segment lost 4 bases and the J segment 8 bases; nucleotides outside the gene matches: 8. The CDR3 totals 15 residues. The CDR3 region has the DNA TGTGCCAGCAGCATACTAGCGGGAGCTTCGTATGAGCAGTTCTTC. Amino acid sequence: CASSILAGASYEQFF.

The chain recombines TRBV19 with TRBJ2-1, with D maybe TRBD2 (6 bases). V was clipped by 4 bases and J by 6 bases, with 10 bases between them. Germline lookup yields CDR1 LNHDA and CDR2 SQIVND (reference sequence). CDR3 length: 13 amino acids. This chain's CDR3 is CASSTGGGNEQFF. CDR3 nucleotides: TGTGCCAGTAGTACCGGGGGAGGCAATGAGCAGTTCTTC.

This rearrangement joins TRBV29-1 to TRBJ1-2; D uncertain. Trimming took 4 bases from V and 2 from J, leaving 14 bases between them. Germline CDR1 and CDR2: SQVTM and ANQGSEA. CDR3 length equals 14 residues. CDR3 in amino acids: CSVGTWTMNYGYTF. DNA for the CDR3: TGCAGCGTTGGCACATGGACTATGAACTATGGCTACACCTTC.

The genes are TRBV7-9 and TRBJ1-4; a possible D gene is TRBD1 (6 bases). In germline, CDR1 is SEHNR, CDR2 FQNEAQ (reference sequence). The CDR3 is 13 amino acids. Between the trimmed V and J ends, which lost 5 bases and 8 bases, there was a span of 12 bases. CDR3 sequence reads: CASSPDREEKLFF. The CDR3, as DNA: TGTGCCAGCAGCCCGGACAGAGAGGAAAAACTGTTTTTT.

This clone was picked up one time. V usage is TRBV2 and J usage is TRBJ2-3; D unresolved. CDR1 is SNHLY and CDR2 is FYNNEI in the germline V gene. The CDR3 extends over 12 amino acids. V lost 4 bases and J 6 bases, leaving 8 bases between the germline ends. CDR3 nucleotide sequence: TGTGCCAGCAGTGTTTCAGGCGATACGCAGTATTTT. Amino acids: CASSVSGDTQYF.

The chain is built from TRBV2 and TRBJ2-1, with 11 bases aligning to TRBD2. CDR3 length: 15 residues. Germline loops: CDR1 SNHLY, CDR2 FYNNEI. Trimming cost V 8 bases and J 9 bases; bases outside gene matches: 12. The CDR3 nucleotides read TGTGCCAGCCTCCAGGAACTAGCGGGAGCGAGTGAGCAGTTCTTC. As protein: CASLQELAGASEQFF.

This rearrangement joins TRBV6-2 or TRBV6-3 to TRBJ2-3, with D possibly being TRBD2 (5 bases). V was trimmed by 3 bases and J by 2 bases, leaving 18 bases between them. CDR1 MNHEY and CDR2 SVGEGT come from the germline V gene. The CDR3 runs to 17 residues. In DNA form, the CDR3 reads TGTGCCAGCAGTTATGGCTCTAGCCGACTTTTCACAGATACGCAGTATTTT. This codes for CASSYGSSRLFTDTQYF.

The J gene is TRBJ2-1, the V gene TRBV5-1, with 8 positions matching TRBD2. V dropped 7 bases and J dropped 2; count of bases not matched to a gene: 11. CDR3 size: 16 residues. Per germline, CDR1 SGHRS and CDR2 YFSETQ. The CDR3 protein is CASVRGTRSAYNEQFF. CDR3 in DNA: TGCGCCAGCGTGCGGGGGACTAGGTCGGCCTACAATGAGCAGTTCTTC.

The V call is TRBV11-3, the J call TRBJ2-7; D not resolved. V lost 3 bases to trimming and J lost 0 bases, with 12 bases between them. The CDR3 totals 15 residues. Germline V gene data show CDR1 as SGHNT and CDR2 as YENEEA. The CDR3 loop is CASSFQQPSSYEQYF. In nucleotides, the CDR3 is TGTGCCAGCAGCTTCCAACAGCCTTCCTCCTACGAGCAGTACTTC.

V is TRBV10-3 and J is TRBJ1-1; no clear D. This CDR3 has 14 amino acids. Germline V CDR1 and CDR2: ENHRY, SYGVKD. V was cut by 7 bases and J by 3 bases, with 15 bases left in between. CDR3 in DNA: TGTGCCATCAAACACTCCACGGCGGACACTGAAGCTTTCTTT. Translation gives CAIKHSTADTEAFF.

The V and J genes are TRBV5-1 and TRBJ1-6; TRBD1 aligns across 8 bases. Per germline, CDR1 SGHRS and CDR2 YFSETQ. This CDR3 spans 16 amino acids. Unmatched junction bases numbered 8, after V lost 0 bases and J lost 9 bases. CDR3 sequence: CASSLEGQGEASPLHF. The CDR3 DNA is TGCGCCAGCAGCTTGGAAGGACAGGGAGAGGCTTCACCCCTCCACTTT.

The rearrangement links TRBV19 to TRBJ2-2; 14 nucleotides line up with TRBD2. The ends lost 5 bases at V and 4 bases at J; junction bases unmatched: 6. There are 17 residues in the CDR3. Per the germline V gene, CDR1 is LNHDA and CDR2 is SQIVND (reference sequence). CDR3 bases: TGTGCCAGTAGTCGACTAGCGGGAGGGCCGGGCACCGGGGAGCTGTTTTTT. Residues: CASSRLAGGPGTGELFF. The full variable domain, with the rest looked up from reference TRBV19 and TRBJ2-2, is DGGITQSPKYLFRKEGQNVTLSCEQNLNHDAMYWYRQDPGQGLRLIYYSQIVNDFQKGDIAEGYSVSREKKESFPLTVTSAQKNPTAFYLCASSRLAGGPGTGELFFGEGSRLTVL.

The V and J genes are TRBV11-2 and TRBJ2-5; D gene unclear. The length of the CDR3 is 12 residues. Trimming left V 5 bases short and J 4 bases short, with 8 bases between. Germline lookup yields CDR1 SGHAT and CDR2 FQNNGV. This chain's CDR3 is CASSPLRETQYF. CDR3 nucleotides: TGTGCCAGCAGCCCCCTCCGAGAGACCCAGTACTTC.

The V gene is TRBV3-1 (or the pseudogene TRBV3-2), the J gene TRBJ1-1, with 9 bases that match TRBD1. Looked up from germline, CDR1 is LGHDT and CDR2 is YNNKEL (reference sequence). The CDR3 is made up of 14 amino acids. Unmatched junction bases numbered 4, after V lost 2 bases and J lost 6 bases. CDR3 in amino acids: CASSQFTGGSEAFF. CDR3 nucleotides: TGTGCCAGCAGCCAATTCACAGGGGGCTCTGAAGCTTTCTTT.

This rearrangement joins TRBV19 to TRBJ1-1; tentatively, D is TRBD1 (6 bases). Germline V lookup: CDR1 LNHDA, CDR2 SQIVND (reference sequence). The CDR3 consists of 17 residues. V was pared by 5 bases and J by 4 bases, with 23 bases between. CDR3 DNA: TGTGCCAGTAGTGATAACAGGGCCGTTCGATGGATCACTGAAGCTTTCTTT. It encodes CASSDNRAVRWITEAFF.

This rearrangement joins TRBV5-3 to TRBJ2-7; TRBD2 matches 10 bases. TRBV5-3 is an open reading frame, and its role is uncertain. The CDR3 extends over 16 amino acids. After removal of 0 bases from V and 5 bases from J, the junction contained 8 bases not matched to a gene. In nucleotides, the CDR3 is TGTGCCAGAAGCTTGGTAGGTCTAGCGGGAGCCCACGAGCAGTACTTC. Translated, it gives CARSLVGLAGAHEQYF.

This chain links TRBV2 with TRBJ2-2; TRBD1 is a possible D gene (6 bases). CDR3 length: 15 residues. Germline lookup yields CDR1 SNHLY and CDR2 FYNNEI. V shed 6 bases and J shed 0 bases, with 11 bases lying between them. For the CDR3, the DNA is TGTGCCAGCAGGGGGACACGCGCGAACACCGGGGAGCTGTTTTTT. This codes for CASRGTRANTGELFF.